The 10 T cell receptor beta chains reported below all come from one sample, sequenced in a study of blood T cell repertoires in COVID-19. The table came from immunoSEQ multiplex PCR; TCRdb's copy has only in-frame clones and leaves some out. The sample contains about 490,000 clones, approximately 85% of which appear only once. Sequenced material: peripheral blood. Receptors originate from a human donor in a cohort sampled during active COVID-19.

The V call is TRBV7-2, the J call TRBJ2-7; TRBD2 matches at 7 bases. J gave up 2 bases and V 1 base, and 8 bases lay outside the gene matches. This CDR3 is 16 amino acids long. Germline-derived CDR1 and CDR2 are SGHTA and FQGNSA. The CDR3 spells CASSLVPAGLTYEQYF. CDR3 nucleotides: TGTGCCAGCAGCTTAGTCCCAGCGGGGCTAACCTACGAGCAGTACTTC.

CDR3 in amino acids: CASSLGTSGNTDTQYF. The CDR3 DNA reads TGTGCCAGCAGCTTGGGAACTAGCGGGAACACAGATACGCAGTATTTT. V gene TRBV5-5 combines with J gene TRBJ2-3, with 10 bases fitting TRBD2. The V gene end was trimmed by 0 bases and the J gene end by 2 bases; junction bases not matched to a gene: 3. CDR1 SGHKS and CDR2 YYEKEE come from the germline V gene (reference sequence). This CDR3 contains 16 residues.

J is TRBJ1-1 and V is TRBV9; possible D gene TRBD1, 6 bases. The ends were cut back, 2 bases at V and 14 bases at J, with 19 bases in the middle. CDR3 length equals 13 residues. The V gene's germline CDR1 is SGDLS and CDR2 YYNGEE. Here the CDR3 DNA reads TGTGCCAGCAGCGTTCATGAGATGGGACAATCCTTCTTT. Amino acid sequence: CASSVHEMGQSFF.

This chain joins TRBV11-1 and TRBJ2-5; D uncertain. The CDR3 is 14 amino acids. CDR1 and CDR2 from the germline V gene are SGHAT and FQDESV (reference sequence). Trimming cost V 5 bases and J 4 bases, with 14 bases left between them. Here the CDR3 reads CASSAYSLPETQYF. The CDR3 coding sequence is TGTGCCAGCAGCGCCTACTCCCTACCAGAGACCCAGTACTTC. Full variable domain (rest looked up from reference TRBV11-1 and TRBJ2-5): EAEVAQSPRYKITEKSQAVAFWCDPISGHATLYWYRQILGQGPELLVQFQDESVVDDSQLPKDRFSAERLKGVDSTLKIQPAELGDSAMYLCASSAYSLPETQYFGPGTRLLVL.

The chain recombines TRBV5-1 with TRBJ2-4, with 7 bases lining up with TRBD2. The CDR3 contains 17 residues. CDR1 is SGHRS and CDR2 is YFSETQ in the germline V gene. V trimming: 0 bases; J trimming: 0 bases; junction bases outside the gene matches: 6. CDR3 sequence reads: CASSLGRDYLAKNIQYF. In DNA, the CDR3 is TGCGCCAGCAGCTTGGGTCGGGACTACCTAGCCAAAAACATTCAGTACTTC.

The V and J genes are TRBV9 and TRBJ2-5; 11 positions agree with TRBD2. The trim removed 1 base at V and 5 bases at J, leaving 7 bases unmatched. The CDR3 length is 16 residues. Germline lookup yields CDR1 SGDLS and CDR2 YYNGEE. The CDR3 spells CASSVPIAGGRETQYF. DNA of the CDR3: TGTGCCAGCAGCGTACCGATAGCGGGAGGGCGGGAGACCCAGTACTTC.

This chain connects TRBV10-1 to TRBJ2-5; 16 nucleotides align to TRBD2. Trimming cost V 8 bases and J 5 bases; bases outside gene matches: 5. The CDR3 is 15 residues long. The germline V gene has CDR1 WNHNN and CDR2 SYGVQD (reference sequence). CDR3 sequence: CASGGLAGGEETQYF. In DNA, the CDR3 is TGCGCCAGCGGGGGACTAGCGGGAGGGGAGGAGACCCAGTACTTC.

Only one count was recorded for this clone. The chain joins TRBV19 to TRBJ2-1; the D gene is possibly TRBD2 (7 bases). V lost 7 bases, J lost 9 bases, and 16 bases lay in between. Per the germline V gene, CDR1 is LNHDA and CDR2 is SQIVND (reference sequence). The CDR3 contains 13 residues. CDR3 nucleotide sequence: TGTGCCAGTACCAAGGGGGGGGTAGTTGAGCAGTTCTTC. Translated: CASTKGGVVEQFF.

The chain combines TRBV7-2 with TRBJ1-3; a possible D gene is TRBD1 (6 bases). Trimming shortened V by 5 bases and J by 4 bases, and 21 bases separated the two germline ends. Germline CDR1 SGHTA, CDR2 FQGNSA. The CDR3 covers 17 residues. CDR3 DNA sequence: TGTGCCAGCAGCATTTCAGGGCAGGGGTTTTCCGGAAACACCATATATTTT. Protein product: CASSISGQGFSGNTIYF.

The genes are TRBV11-3 and TRBJ2-7; D is uncertain. The CDR3 runs 12 residues. Germline V gives CDR1 SGHNT, CDR2 YENEEA. V lost 5 bases, J lost 4 bases, and 9 bases lay in between. The CDR3 spells CASSQTGYEQYF. The CDR3 DNA reads TGTGCCAGCAGCCAGACGGGTTACGAGCAGTACTTC.